The present T cell receptor (beta chain) was sequenced within a study of human T cells and chemical hapten exposure. Overall study: Skin of the upper inner arm, around 2 cm by around 2 cm, received 2% DPC for sensitization.

This clonotype was seen more than once but under ten times. Time point here: pre-sensitization, week 0. Sample treatment: therapeutic diphenylcyclopropenone sensitization with weekly scalp DPC. Each CDR3 protein is one row after TCRdb ran MiXCR on the RACE reads. The table shows tens of thousands of distinct CDR3 sequences, with more than 7.5% occurring only once. The V and J ends lost 6 bases and 4 bases respectively, with 7 bases between them. Germline CDR1 reads LNHNV; CDR2 reads YYDKDF (reference sequence). The CDR3 covers 13 residues. This sequence was found in a middle-aged man with alopecia areata. Some clones in this sample may be carry-over from other donors' samples. V is TRBV15 and J is TRBJ2-6; D assignment may be TRBD1 or TRBD2 (5 bases each). The source material was whole blood, sampled in connection with sensitization to the hapten diphenylcyclopropenone (DPC). CDR3 region: CATRGVGANVLTF. The CDR3 DNA reads TGTGCCACCAGGGGGGTAGGGGCCAACGTCCTGACTTTC.